This T cell receptor (beta chain) emerged from a study of blood T cells in healthy people across ages (dated by TCRdb to between 2014 and 2017). Regarding the study in general: Template switching captured roughly one uniquely barcoded TCR beta cDNA molecule per two T cells in model experiments. Age-related changes in TCR beta repertoire diversity were measured in the study by deep sequencing normalized with unique cDNA molecular identifiers. Donors were grouped into four age groups: young (average approximately 15 years), middle-aged (less than 40), aged (around 62) and long-lived (about 89). To avoid experimental bias, donors of different ages were distributed randomly across sequencing lanes. For two donors (one aged 18 to 30 and one aged 80 or older), the study analyzed two additional independent replicas of 1 million unique cDNA reads from the same blood draw. Overall study outcomes, separate from this receptor: Because profiling used bulk unsorted PBMCs, naive and antigen-experienced compartments could not be compared conclusively. As age increased, observed TCR beta diversity per million T cells dropped in a roughly linear way, and a significant reduction was already evident by age about 40. Estimates of total diversity based on one million sequenced T cells were regarded as lower bounds and as underestimates. Compared with the aged group, the long-lived group had more naive CD4+ T cells, fewer expanded clones and increased TCR diversity, suggesting age selection. The CMV infection status of donors was not known, potentially confounding age-related changes in expanded clonotypes. The percentage of naive T cells measured by flow cytometry correlated strongly with observed TCR beta diversity.

Donors were 39 systemically healthy Caucasian individuals from Russia aged roughly 6 to 95 years. Roughly 10 milliliters of peripheral blood were collected from each donor into EDTA-treated Vacutainer tubes. Ficoll-Paque density-gradient centrifugation was used to isolate PBMCs, with at least 7 million per sample. Total RNA was extracted from PBMCs with Trizol reagent, with at least 6 micrograms obtained per sample. For every donor, an aliquot of PBMCs went through flow cytometry to measure the percentages of naive CD45RAhigh/CD27high T cells. This clonotype was seen once. This clone's antigen is unknown. No qualities accompany the bases; no much larger clone lies one base away. Receptor libraries were prepared by 5' RACE. This sample was sequenced with an Illumina HiSeq 2500. A second roughly 6 to 12 cycle PCR used a sample-barcoded 5' primer and a J-beta primer mix. A template-switch 5' adaptor carrying 12 random nucleotides introduced a unique molecular identifier onto each TCR beta cDNA molecule. Each sample yielded at least 2.5 million CDR3-containing paired-end reads. All of the RNA was converted into first-strand cDNA using the Mint cDNA synthesis kit, with a TRBC-specific oligonucleotide serving as the primer. Following uracil-DNA glycosylase treatment, a first 18-cycle PCR with universal primers M1SS and BC2_uni_R was performed on all cDNA. The paper's processing steps were these. For normalization, 1 million high-quality reads were randomly selected from each sample, with every read carrying a distinct molecular identifier. Instead of being binned into consensus sequences, reads with shared molecular identifiers were discarded. CDR3 identification, clonotype clustering and error correction used MiTCR with a Q25 quality threshold and the strictest error-elimination algorithm. A nonparametric unseen species model with Euler transformation was used to estimate a lower bound on total TCR beta diversity. The public reads were reprocessed in TCRdb via fastp at Q25 and MiXCR, keeping in-frame beta chains. Every entry covers one CDR3 protein and lists the most common genes and DNA from its rows. TCRdb's processing, not the authors', yielded these V and J calls. The sample has 1 million to 1.2 million distinct CDR3 sequences on record, 35% to 45% of them singletons. The ten largest clones take up roughly 14% of the sample.

The TCR was taken from a young man in good health. The sample comprised blood.

The nucleotide sequence is TGTGCCAGCAGGTACGGGGGGCTTGGGAGTCAAGCTTTCTTT. This yields the protein CASRYGGLGSQAFF. The sequence links TRBV25-1 to TRBJ1-1; D gene: possibly TRBD1, on 6 matching bases. The germline ends are 20 bases apart after V is trimmed by 6 bases and J by 9 bases. The CDR3 runs 14 residues from the cysteine to the phenylalanine. Solely the CDR3 DNA is kept, with 42 bases framed from the first base. The germline V gene yields MGHDK for CDR1 and SYGVNS for CDR2. The full variable domain, with segments outside the CDR3 supplied by the reference TRBV25-1 and TRBJ1-1 proteins, appears as EADIYQTPRYLVIGTGKKITLECSQTMGHDKMYWYQQDPGMELHLIHYSYGVNSTEKGDLSSESTVSRIRTEHFPLTLESARPSHTSQYLCASRYGGLGSQAFFGQGTRLTVV.